The 18 T cell receptor beta chains presented below share a single source sample, sequenced in a study of blood T cell repertoires in COVID-19. The assay was immunoSEQ multiplex PCR, and TCRdb's table has in-frame clones only and misses some. The sample holds 200,000 to 250,000 clones, 75% to 90% seen once. Sequenced: peripheral blood. Every receptor here comes from a man aged 30-40 years with COVID-19, enrolled during active disease.

The rearrangement uses TRBV4-3 and TRBJ1-2, with TRBD1 matching 10 bases. Unmatched junction bases numbered 5, after V lost 0 bases and J lost 4 bases. The CDR3 totals 16 residues. CDR1 is LGHNA and CDR2 is YSLEER in the germline V gene. The CDR3 here is CASSQEGTGVAYGYTF. DNA of the CDR3: TGCGCCAGCAGCCAAGAGGGGACAGGGGTCGCCTATGGCTACACCTTC.

This chain connects TRBV7-9 to TRBJ2-3; a weak D match, TRBD2 (6 bases). Germline V lookup: CDR1 SEHNR, CDR2 FQNEAQ (reference sequence). There are 13 residues in the CDR3. Trimming took off 7 bases at V and 5 bases at J, with 13 bases between the two ends. The CDR3 DNA reads as TGTGCCAGCACCTCGGGAGTTCAAGATACGCAGTATTTT. Its protein product is CASTSGVQDTQYF.

The count of this clone is one. The CDR3 region has the DNA TGCGCCAGCAGCCTGAGGGTTGGTAATTCACCCCTCCACTTT. It yields the protein CASSLRVGNSPLHF. The rearrangement links TRBV4-1 to TRBJ1-6; D not resolved. V was cut by 4 bases and J by 6 bases, with 10 bases left in between. Germline assignment: CDR1 MGHRA and CDR2 YSYEKL. The CDR3 is 14 residues long.

The V gene is TRBV7-2, the J gene TRBJ1-1; D possibly corresponds to TRBD1 (5 bases). This CDR3 has 15 amino acids. Trimming took off 1 base at V and 6 bases at J, with 15 bases between the two ends. The germline CDR1 and CDR2 sequences are SGHTA and FQGNSA. CDR3 nucleotides: TGTGCCAGCAGCTTAGTTGGGGGGAAAGGCCCTGAAGCTTTCTTT. This codes for CASSLVGGKGPEAFF.

The chain uses TRBV2 and TRBJ2-1; TRBD2 might be the D (6 bases). The germline gives CDR1 SNHLY, CDR2 FYNNEI. The CDR3 totals 14 residues. Between the trimmed V and J ends, which lost 3 bases and 4 bases, there was a span of 10 bases. This CDR3 reads CASSERGAYNEQFF. As DNA, the CDR3 is TGTGCCAGCAGTGAGCGGGGAGCGTACAATGAGCAGTTCTTC.

The chain links TRBV11-3 to TRBJ2-1; 9 positions agree with TRBD2. V lost 1 base, J lost 2 bases, and 3 bases stayed unmatched. Germline V CDR1 and CDR2: SGHNT, YENEEA. The CDR3 contains 16 residues. CDR3 in amino acids: CASSLGLAGTYNEQFF. The CDR3 DNA sequence: TGTGCCAGCAGCTTAGGTCTAGCGGGGACCTACAATGAGCAGTTCTTC.

The genes are TRBV6-6 and TRBJ2-1; the D is unclear. CDR1 is MNHNY and CDR2 is SVGAGI in the germline V gene (reference sequence). V was cut by 5 bases and J by 8 bases, with 19 bases left in between. This CDR3 is built from 15 residues. CDR3 sequence (DNA): TGTGCCAGCAGTCCCCTGGTTGAGGATCGGGATGAGCAGTTCTTC. Translated: CASSPLVEDRDEQFF.

This clone was seen only once. This sequence joins TRBV6-5 and TRBJ1-5; D perhaps matches TRBD1 (5 bases). The CDR3 is made up of 14 amino acids. Trimming removed 6 bases from V and 5 bases from J, with 14 bases in between. CDR1 and CDR2 from the germline V gene are MNHEY and SVGAGI. The CDR3 DNA sequence: TGTGCCAGCAGCCGGGCCAGGGAGGATCAGCCCCAGCATTTT. Its translation is CASSRAREDQPQHF.

V gene TRBV6-2 or TRBV6-3 combines with J gene TRBJ2-3; tentative D call: TRBD2 (5 bases). The V end lost 0 bases, the J end lost 2 bases, and 9 bases lay between the germline ends. The CDR3 covers 15 residues. Germline CDR1 and CDR2: MNHEY and SVGEGT. Here the CDR3 DNA reads TGTGCCAGCAGTTACTCTGAGGGTGACACAGATACGCAGTATTTT. Translation: CASSYSEGDTDTQYF.

CDR3: CATSDPGQGAETQYF. The CDR3 DNA is TGTGCCACCAGTGATCCGGGACAGGGGGCCGAGACCCAGTACTTC. This chain joins TRBV24-1 and TRBJ2-5; TRBD1 aligns across 12 bases. CDR1 and CDR2 from the germline V gene are KGHDR and SFDVKD. The CDR3 runs to 15 residues. With 3 bases clipped from V and 5 bases from J, the junction kept 3 bases outside the gene matches.

In this sample, this clone turned up a few times. The genes are TRBV3-1 (or the pseudogene TRBV3-2) and TRBJ2-2, with TRBD2 as a possible D gene (6 bases). The length of the CDR3 is 16 residues. The germline V gene encodes CDR1 LGHDT and CDR2 YNNKEL (reference sequence). Trimming cost V 0 bases and J 0 bases, with 8 bases left between them. CDR3 loop: CASSQDGGSNTGELFF. The CDR3, as DNA: TGTGCCAGCAGCCAAGATGGGGGGTCGAACACCGGGGAGCTGTTTTTT.

In nucleotides, the CDR3 is TGTGCCAGCAGCCCACGGACAGGTTCCTACAATGAGCAGTTCTTC. Protein product: CASSPRTGSYNEQFF. The rearrangement uses TRBV7-2 and TRBJ2-1; 7 bases align to TRBD1. This CDR3 contains 15 residues. In germline, CDR1 is SGHTA, CDR2 FQGNSA. V shed 5 bases and J 1 base; nucleotides not matched to a gene: 5.

The chain has TRBV5-5 and TRBJ2-7; no definite D call. V gave up 2 bases and J gave up 2 bases, with 11 bases separating them. The CDR3 length is 14 residues. Germline lookup yields CDR1 SGHKS and CDR2 YYEKEE (reference sequence). The CDR3 spells CASSFSDMAYEQYF. For the CDR3, the DNA is TGTGCCAGCAGCTTTTCAGATATGGCCTACGAGCAGTACTTC.

This chain connects TRBV5-4 to TRBJ1-4; 8 nucleotides agree with TRBD1. Trimming removed 3 bases from V and 8 bases from J; junction bases left unmatched: 6. The CDR3 has 14 residues. Per the germline V gene, CDR1 is SGHNT and CDR2 is YYREEE (reference sequence). The CDR3: CASSSQGAGEKLFF. DNA of the CDR3: TGTGCCAGCAGCTCCCAGGGGGCAGGAGAAAAACTGTTTTTT.

V usage is TRBV10-1 and J usage is TRBJ1-5; TRBD1 agrees at 12 bases. Germline CDR1 and CDR2: WNHNN and SYGVQD (reference sequence). The CDR3 totals 17 residues. Germline trimming cut 8 bases from V and 0 bases from J; bases unmatched to any gene: 8. CDR3 residues: CASRGRDRGRSNQPQHF. The CDR3 region has the DNA TGCGCCAGCCGAGGCCGGGACAGGGGGCGTAGCAATCAGCCCCAGCATTTT.

This rearrangement joins TRBV25-1 to TRBJ1-1, with D maybe TRBD1 (5 bases). V lost 2 bases, J lost 5 bases, and 15 bases lay in between. The CDR3 spans 15 residues. Looked up from germline, CDR1 is MGHDK and CDR2 is SYGVNS. The CDR3 reads CASSEVGGLVTEAFF. CDR3 in DNA: TGTGCCAGCAGTGAAGTGGGGGGGTTGGTAACTGAAGCTTTCTTT.

V gene TRBV29-1 combines with J gene TRBJ1-5; TRBD1 aligns across 7 bases. With V trimmed by 8 bases and J by 6 bases, 10 bases remained unmatched. Germline CDR1 reads SQVTM; CDR2 reads ANQGSEA. This CDR3 spans 13 amino acids. Here the CDR3 reads CSSWTGEGQPQHF. The CDR3 coding sequence is TGCAGCTCTTGGACAGGCGAAGGTCAGCCCCAGCATTTT.

The chain carries TRBV25-1 and TRBJ1-5; the D is unclear. This CDR3 region has 14 residues. CDR1 MGHDK and CDR2 SYGVNS come from the germline V gene. V lost 4 bases to trimming and J lost 2 bases, with 9 bases between them. The CDR3 sequence is CASSGGLGNQPQHF. CDR3 DNA sequence: TGTGCCAGCAGTGGTGGGCTGGGCAATCAGCCCCAGCATTTT.